Presented here are 13 T cell receptor beta chains from one specimen sequenced in a study of T cells after yellow fever vaccination. Each CDR3 protein gets one entry after TCRdb re-called the 5' RACE reads with MiXCR. The data contain under 200,000 distinct CDR3 sequences, 5.5% to 7.5% of them singletons. The material sequenced was CD4+ T cells sorted from PBMCs, taken less than 6 days after the first yellow fever vaccination. The source is a young man who received the YFV17D yellow fever vaccine.

This clonotype has ten or more counts. This rearrangement joins TRBV4-1 to TRBJ1-1, with TRBD1 identical over 10 bases. Germline V gene data show CDR1 as MGHRA and CDR2 as YSYEKL. The ends lost 0 bases at V and 4 bases at J; junction bases unmatched: 5. This CDR3 has 16 residues. The CDR3 is CASSQDVWDRGTEAFF. The CDR3 DNA is TGCGCCAGCAGCCAAGATGTATGGGACAGGGGCACTGAAGCTTTCTTT.

The sample holds a few counts of this clonotype. The chain is built from TRBV12-3 or TRBV12-4 and TRBJ1-3; TRBD1 aligns across 9 bases. This CDR3 has 15 residues. The V segment lost 6 bases and the J segment 3 bases; nucleotides outside the gene matches: 6. The CDR3 protein is CASRTQGAGGNTIYF. In DNA, the CDR3 is TGTGCCAGCAGGACACAGGGGGCAGGTGGAAACACCATATATTTT.

This clonotype occurred many times. This sequence joins TRBV12-5 and TRBJ2-5; D is unclear. V shed 1 base and J shed 2 bases, with 5 bases lying between them. Per germline, CDR1 LGHNT and CDR2 FRNRAP. The CDR3 runs 13 residues. This CDR3 is CASGLGGQETQYF. The CDR3 DNA reads TGTGCTAGTGGTTTGGGTGGACAAGAGACCCAGTACTTC. Full variable domain (missing parts from reference TRBV12-5 and TRBJ2-5): DARVTQTPRHKVTEMGQEVTMRCQPILGHNTVFWYRQTMMQGLELLAYFRNRAPLDDSGMPKDRFSAEMPDATLATLKIQPSEPRDSAVYFCASGLGGQETQYFGPGTRLLVL.

This clonotype was observed a few times. This sequence joins TRBV9 and TRBJ2-2; perhaps TRBD2 as D (6 bases). In germline, CDR1 is SGDLS, CDR2 YYNGEE. Trimming stripped 3 bases from V and 4 bases from J, with 7 bases between. This CDR3 spans 13 amino acids. The CDR3 sequence: CASSEGGTGELFF. CDR3 nucleotide sequence: TGTGCCAGCAGCGAGGGAGGCACCGGGGAGCTGTTTTTT. The full variable domain, with the rest looked up from reference TRBV9 and TRBJ2-2, is DSGVTQTPKHLITATGQRVTLRCSPRSGDLSVYWYQQSLDQGLQFLIQYYNGEERAKGNILERFSAQQFPDLHSELNLSSLELGDSALYFCASSEGGTGELFFGEGSRLTVL.

This clonotype was counted ten times or more. V is TRBV12-3 or TRBV12-4 and J is TRBJ2-3; no clear D gene. The CDR3 is 14 amino acids. V lost 5 bases, J lost 0 bases, and 9 bases lay in between. This CDR3 reads CASSSLVSTDTQYF. CDR3 nucleotide sequence: TGTGCCAGCAGTAGCCTTGTTAGCACAGATACGCAGTATTTT.

This clonotype occurred many times. The chain is built from TRBV5-1 and TRBJ2-4; D may be TRBD1 or TRBD2 (5 bases each). The V end was cut by 3 bases, the J end by 8 bases, with 12 bases between. Germline CDR1 is SGHRS and CDR2 is YFSETQ. This CDR3 contains 13 residues. Here the CDR3 reads CASSSRDGDIQYF. In nucleotides, the CDR3 is TGCGCCAGCAGCTCCCGGGACGGAGACATTCAGTACTTC.

In its sample, this clonotype was seen many times. V usage is TRBV3-1 and J usage is TRBJ1-1; tentative D call: TRBD1 (5 bases). Germline V CDR1 and CDR2: LGHDT, YNNKEL (reference sequence). The CDR3 runs to 14 residues. The germline V and J ends were trimmed by 3 bases and 7 bases, with 15 bases remaining between them. CDR3 region: CASSQYQGFGEAFF. CDR3 bases: TGTGCCAGCAGCCAGTACCAGGGCTTTGGTGAAGCTTTCTTT.

This clonotype was observed many times. J is TRBJ1-4 and V is TRBV4-1; 10 bases agree with TRBD1. With 0 bases clipped from V and 5 bases from J, the junction kept 3 bases outside the gene matches. The CDR3 length is 16 residues. Germline V gene data show CDR1 as MGHRA and CDR2 as YSYEKL. CDR3 in DNA: TGCGCCAGCAGCCAAGAATGGGGACAGGGGAATGAAAAACTGTTTTTT. Translating gives CASSQEWGQGNEKLFF.

There are many counts of this clonotype. The chain links TRBV5-1 to TRBJ2-5; no reliable D call. Trimming cost V 2 bases and J 5 bases, with 16 bases left between them. Germline V gives CDR1 SGHRS, CDR2 YFSETQ. CDR3 size: 15 residues. CDR3 residues: CASSFRAPAGETQYF. The CDR3 DNA reads TGCGCCAGCAGCTTCAGAGCTCCCGCCGGGGAGACCCAGTACTTC. Supplemented by reference TRBV5-1 and TRBJ2-5, the full variable domain reads KAGVTQTPRYLIKTRGQQVTLSCSPISGHRSVSWYQQTPGQGLQFLFEYFSETQRNKGNFPGRFSGRQFSNSRSEMNVSTLELGDSALYLCASSFRAPAGETQYFGPGTRLLVL.

The table lists this clonotype with many counts. V is TRBV4-3 and J is TRBJ1-3, with D unclear. CDR1 and CDR2 (germline): LGHNA, YSLEER. Trimming removed 1 base at V and 2 bases at J, with 9 bases between. The CDR3 spans 15 residues. CDR3 sequence: CASSQARTAGNTIYF. DNA of the CDR3: TGCGCCAGCAGCCAAGCGCGGACGGCTGGAAACACCATATATTTT.

This clonotype was counted at least ten times. The chain couples TRBV4-2 to TRBJ2-1, with unresolved D. V lost 0 bases to trimming and J lost 2 bases, with 11 bases between them. The germline V gene has CDR1 LGHNA and CDR2 YNFKEQ. This CDR3 region has 16 residues. The CDR3 region is CASSQDRRQTYNEQFF. CDR3 DNA: TGTGCCAGCAGCCAAGATCGGCGACAAACCTACAATGAGCAGTTCTTC.

This clonotype was detected ten times or more. The V call is TRBV20-1, the J call TRBJ2-5; possible D gene TRBD1, 5 bases. Germline values: CDR1 DFQATT, CDR2 SNEGSKA (reference sequence). V shed 5 bases and J shed 5 bases, with 21 bases lying between them. The length of the CDR3 is 15 residues. The CDR3 region has the DNA TGCAGTGCTCACTATCCCGGGCGGTCAGGGGAGACCCAGTACTTC. Translation: CSAHYPGRSGETQYF.

This clonotype was seen repeatedly, ten times or more. The chain has TRBV24-1 and TRBJ2-1; 8 bases map to TRBD2. CDR1 and CDR2 from the germline V gene are KGHDR and SFDVKD. The CDR3 consists of 16 residues. V lost 3 bases and J lost 1; bases outside the gene matches: 4. CDR3 coding DNA: TGTGCCACCAGTGATAACGGGGGGGATTCCTACAATGAGCAGTTCTTC. This codes for CATSDNGGDSYNEQFF.